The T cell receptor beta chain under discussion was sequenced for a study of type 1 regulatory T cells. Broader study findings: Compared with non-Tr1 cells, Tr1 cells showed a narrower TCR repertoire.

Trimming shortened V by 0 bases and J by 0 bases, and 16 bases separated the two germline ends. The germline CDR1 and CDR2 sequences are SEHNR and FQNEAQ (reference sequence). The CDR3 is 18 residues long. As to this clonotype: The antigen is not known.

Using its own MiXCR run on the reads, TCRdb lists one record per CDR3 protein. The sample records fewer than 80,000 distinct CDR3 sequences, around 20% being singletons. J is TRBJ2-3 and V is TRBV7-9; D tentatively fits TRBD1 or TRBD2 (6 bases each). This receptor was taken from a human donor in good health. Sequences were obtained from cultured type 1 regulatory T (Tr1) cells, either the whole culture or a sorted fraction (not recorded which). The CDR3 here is CASSLATGMLASTDTQYF. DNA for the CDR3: TGTGCCAGCAGCTTAGCAACAGGGATGCTAGCGAGCACAGATACGCAGTATTTT.